The entry below describes one TCR beta chain. The sample belongs to a study of T-cell reconstitution after alpha-beta-depleted transplantation in children. Construction of the TCRbeta library involved unique molecular identifiers. TCRdb reprocessed the PCR reads with MiXCR, giving one entry per CDR3 protein. The table lists roughly 500,000 distinct CDR3 sequences, 18% of them singletons. The germline V gene encodes CDR1 SGHVS and CDR2 FQNEAQ. V lost 4 bases to trimming and J lost 1 base; unmatched junction nucleotides: 7. CDR3 size: 17 residues. The V and J genes are TRBV7-8 and TRBJ2-3; 11 nucleotides agree with TRBD2. The sample consisted of PBMCs from the stem cell graft donor, taken from the stem cell graft. The receptor was derived from a human donor who donated a stem cell graft to a child with acute lymphoblastic leukemia. CDR3 region: CASSYVAGGRGTDTQYF. The CDR3 nucleotides read TGTGCCAGCAGCTATGTAGCGGGAGGGAGGGGCACAGATACGCAGTATTTT.